The 8 T cell receptor beta chains in this list originate from one sample, sequenced in a study of blood T cell repertoires in COVID-19. The protocol was immunoSEQ multiplex PCR, while the TCRdb copy is restricted to in-frame clones and leaves out a portion. The repertoire consists of approximately 150,000 clones, with roughly nine tenths occurring once and the leading ten covering around 4.6%. Specimen: peripheral blood. Source of these receptors: a human donor in a cohort sampled during active COVID-19.

The gene calls are TRBV4-3 and TRBJ2-1, with 9 positions matching TRBD1. This CDR3 spans 15 amino acids. The V segment lost 2 bases and the J segment 8 bases; nucleotides outside the gene matches: 7. Per the germline V gene, CDR1 is LGHNA and CDR2 is YSLEER. CDR3 nucleotides: TGCGCCAGCAGCCAAACGACAGGGGGAGGGGATGAGCAGTTCTTC. Translation gives CASSQTTGGGDEQFF.

This clone has a single count. The genes are TRBV6-1 and TRBJ2-3, with 14 bases identical to TRBD2. The V gene end was trimmed by 4 bases and the J gene end by 5 bases; junction bases not matched to a gene: 8. Germline V gene lookup returns CDR1 MNHNS and CDR2 SASEGT. The CDR3 has 17 amino acids. The chain's CDR3 is CASSGRLAGGPEDTQYF. As DNA, the CDR3 is TGTGCCAGCAGTGGGCGACTAGCGGGGGGGCCGGAAGATACGCAGTATTTT.

This chain links TRBV13 with TRBJ2-1; no definite D call. CDR1 and CDR2 from the germline V gene are PRHDT and FYEKMQ (reference sequence). Trimming removed 7 bases at V and 8 bases at J, with 15 bases between. The CDR3 has 13 amino acids. This CDR3 is CASTRWLIHEQFF. The DNA for the CDR3 is TGTGCCAGCACTCGTTGGCTTATTCATGAGCAGTTCTTC.

In its sample, this clone was seen once. This chain connects TRBV6-5 to TRBJ1-4; D is uncertain. V was pared by 6 bases and J by 0 bases, with 8 bases between. The CDR3 extends over 14 amino acids. CDR1 and CDR2 (germline): MNHEY, SVGAGI. The CDR3 DNA follows: TGTGCCAGCAGCGCGACAACAACTAATGAAAAACTGTTTTTT. Its translation is CASSATTTNEKLFF.

The V gene is TRBV30, the J gene TRBJ2-3; 11 nucleotides agree with TRBD2. Looked up from germline, CDR1 is GTSNPN and CDR2 is SVGIG (reference sequence). Germline trimming cut 2 bases from V and 2 bases from J; bases unmatched to any gene: 6. There are 16 residues in the CDR3. The CDR3 here is CAWSKGTSGDTDTQYF. In DNA form, the CDR3 reads TGTGCCTGGAGTAAGGGGACTAGCGGAGACACAGATACGCAGTATTTT.

The table lists this clone with a count of one. The rearrangement joins TRBV4-3 to TRBJ2-2, with a tentative D call TRBD2 (5 bases). This CDR3 comprises 16 residues. Trimming took off 0 bases at V and 1 base at J, with 9 bases between the two ends. Germline values: CDR1 LGHNA, CDR2 YSLEER. CDR3 bases: TGCGCCAGCAGCCAAGAACTCCGGGGGAACACCGGGGAGCTGTTTTTT. It encodes CASSQELRGNTGELFF.

The J gene is TRBJ2-7, the V gene TRBV3-1 (or the pseudogene TRBV3-2), with 13 nucleotides matching TRBD2. CDR1 is LGHDT and CDR2 is YNNKEL in the germline V gene (reference sequence). This CDR3 is 16 amino acids long. With 3 bases clipped from V and 5 bases from J, the junction kept 7 bases outside the gene matches. The CDR3 here is CASSQETSGGKHEQYF. CDR3 DNA sequence: TGTGCCAGCAGCCAGGAGACTAGCGGGGGGAAACACGAGCAGTACTTC.

This chain uses TRBV11-2 with TRBJ2-7, with 8 bases matching TRBD2. The junction had 4 bases not matched to a gene; V was cut back by 1 base and J by 2 bases. The CDR3 sequence is 15 residues long. Germline CDR1 is SGHAT and CDR2 is FQNNGV. CDR3 protein: CASSLAGGPTYEQYF. DNA for the CDR3: TGTGCCAGCAGCTTAGCGGGAGGGCCGACCTACGAGCAGTACTTC.